The subject of this entry is one T cell receptor beta chain. This entry is derived from a study of blood T cell repertoires in COVID-19. As for the study in general: PBMCs, B-cell-depleted T cells, or T cells were the source of the cDNA or gDNA that made up the material.

This CDR3 comprises 11 residues. V dropped 0 bases and J dropped 7 bases, with 4 bases sitting between them. Germline V gene sequence: CDR1 SGHDT, CDR2 YYEEEE. The repertoire was sequenced with immunoSEQ multiplex PCR; TCRdb's copy has only in-frame clones and lacks some. The sample has some 97,000 clones, 90% seen once; the top ten hold around 5.1%. The chain is built from TRBV5-6 and TRBJ2-5; D remains unclear. The sample consisted of peripheral blood. The TCR originated in a man aged 45 to 65 with acute or convalescent COVID-19. This chain's CDR3 is CASSLALTQYF. CDR3 nucleotides: TGTGCCAGCAGCTTGGCCCTGACCCAGTACTTC.